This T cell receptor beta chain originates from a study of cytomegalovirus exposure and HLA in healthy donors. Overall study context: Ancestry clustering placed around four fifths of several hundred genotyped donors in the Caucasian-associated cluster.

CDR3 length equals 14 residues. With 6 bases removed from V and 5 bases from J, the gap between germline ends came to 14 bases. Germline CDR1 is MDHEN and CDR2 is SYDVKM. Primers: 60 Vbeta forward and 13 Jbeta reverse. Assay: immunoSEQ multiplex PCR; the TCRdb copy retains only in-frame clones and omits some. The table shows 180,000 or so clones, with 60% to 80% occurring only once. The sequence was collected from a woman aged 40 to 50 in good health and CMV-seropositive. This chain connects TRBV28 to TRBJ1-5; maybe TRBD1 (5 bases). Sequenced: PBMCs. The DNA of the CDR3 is TGTGCCAGCAGCGGCAGGGTTGGAGATCAGCCCCAGCATTTT. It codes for CASSGRVGDQPQHF.